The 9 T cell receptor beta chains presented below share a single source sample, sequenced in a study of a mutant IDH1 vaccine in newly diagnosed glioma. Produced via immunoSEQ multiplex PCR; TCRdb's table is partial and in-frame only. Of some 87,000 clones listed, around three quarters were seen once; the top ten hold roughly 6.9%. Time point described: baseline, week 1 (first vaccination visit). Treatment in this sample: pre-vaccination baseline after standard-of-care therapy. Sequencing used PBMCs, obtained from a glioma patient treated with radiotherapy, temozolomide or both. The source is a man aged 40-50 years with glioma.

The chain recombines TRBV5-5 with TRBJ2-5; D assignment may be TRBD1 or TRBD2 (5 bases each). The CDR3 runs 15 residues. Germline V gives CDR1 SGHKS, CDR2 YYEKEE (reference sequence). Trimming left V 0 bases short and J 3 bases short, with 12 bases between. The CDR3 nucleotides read TGTGCCAGCAGCTTGGCGCCCTGGGGGAAAGAGACCCAGTACTTC. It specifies CASSLAPWGKETQYF.

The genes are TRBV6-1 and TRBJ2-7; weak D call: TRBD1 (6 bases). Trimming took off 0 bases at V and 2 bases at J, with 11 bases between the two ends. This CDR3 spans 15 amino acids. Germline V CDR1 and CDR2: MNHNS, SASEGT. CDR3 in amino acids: CASSEARTATYEQYF. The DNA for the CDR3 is TGTGCCAGCAGTGAAGCGAGGACAGCCACCTACGAGCAGTACTTC.

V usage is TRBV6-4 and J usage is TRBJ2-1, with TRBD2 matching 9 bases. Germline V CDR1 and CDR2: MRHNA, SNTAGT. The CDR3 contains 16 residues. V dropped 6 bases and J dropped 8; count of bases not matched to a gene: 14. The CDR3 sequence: CASSFNSGSPKDEQFF. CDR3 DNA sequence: TGTGCCAGCAGCTTTAATAGCGGGAGTCCTAAGGATGAGCAGTTCTTC.

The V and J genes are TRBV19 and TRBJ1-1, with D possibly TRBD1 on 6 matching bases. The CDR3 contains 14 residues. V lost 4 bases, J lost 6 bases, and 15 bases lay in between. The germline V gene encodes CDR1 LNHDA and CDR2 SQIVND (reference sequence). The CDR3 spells CASSTEGRGPEAFF. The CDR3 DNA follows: TGTGCCAGTAGTACGGAGGGCAGGGGTCCTGAAGCTTTCTTT.

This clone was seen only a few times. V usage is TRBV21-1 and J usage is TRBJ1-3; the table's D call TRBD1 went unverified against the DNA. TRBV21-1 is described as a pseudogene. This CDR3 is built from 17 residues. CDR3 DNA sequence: TGTGCCAGCAGCAAAAGGGCGCTAACAGGCTCTGGAAACACCATATATTTT. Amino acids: CASSKRALTGSGNTIYF.

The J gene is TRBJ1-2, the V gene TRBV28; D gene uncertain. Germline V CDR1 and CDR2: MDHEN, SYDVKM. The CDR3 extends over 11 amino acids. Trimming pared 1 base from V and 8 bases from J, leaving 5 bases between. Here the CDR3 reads CASSLLEGYTF. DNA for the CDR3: TGTGCCAGCAGTTTATTAGAGGGCTACACCTTC.

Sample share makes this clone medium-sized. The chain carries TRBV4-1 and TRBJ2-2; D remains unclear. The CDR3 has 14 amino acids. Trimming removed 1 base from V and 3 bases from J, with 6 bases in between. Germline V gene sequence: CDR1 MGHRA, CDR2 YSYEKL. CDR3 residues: CASSQAPYTGELFF. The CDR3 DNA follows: TGCGCCAGCAGCCAAGCCCCGTACACCGGGGAGCTGTTTTTT.

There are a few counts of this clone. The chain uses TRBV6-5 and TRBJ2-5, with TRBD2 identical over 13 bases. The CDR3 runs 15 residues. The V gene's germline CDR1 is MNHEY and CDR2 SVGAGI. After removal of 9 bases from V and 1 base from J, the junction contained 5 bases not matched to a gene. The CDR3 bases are TGTGCCAGTTCCGGGACTAGCGGGACCCAAGAGACCCAGTACTTC. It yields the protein CASSGTSGTQETQYF.

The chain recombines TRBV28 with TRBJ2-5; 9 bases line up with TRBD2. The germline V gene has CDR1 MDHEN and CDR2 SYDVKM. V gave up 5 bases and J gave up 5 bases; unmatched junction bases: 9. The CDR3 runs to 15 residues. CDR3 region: CASSPVAGAGETQYF. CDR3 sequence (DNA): TGTGCCAGCAGTCCCGTAGCGGGAGCGGGGGAGACCCAGTACTTC.